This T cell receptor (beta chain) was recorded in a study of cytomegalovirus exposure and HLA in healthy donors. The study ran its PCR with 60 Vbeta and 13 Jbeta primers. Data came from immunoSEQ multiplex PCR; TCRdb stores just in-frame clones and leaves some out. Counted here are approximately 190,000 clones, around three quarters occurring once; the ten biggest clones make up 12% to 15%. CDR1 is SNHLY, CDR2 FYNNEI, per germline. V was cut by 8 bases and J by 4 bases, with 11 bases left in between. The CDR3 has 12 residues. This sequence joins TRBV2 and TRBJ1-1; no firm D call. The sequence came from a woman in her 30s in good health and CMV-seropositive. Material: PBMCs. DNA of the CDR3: TGTGCCAGCGGAAAGCGGGGCACTGAAGCTTTCTTT. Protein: CASGKRGTEAFF.